The 27 T cell receptor beta chains listed next were all sequenced from one sample in a study of T cell responses to AZD1222 COVID-19 vaccine. Data came from immunoSEQ multiplex PCR; TCRdb stores just in-frame clones and leaves some out. This table has about 130,000 clones, over 90% appearing once. Here the sequenced sample was peripheral blood, taken on day 0 of AZD1222 vaccination. All receptors derive from an adult in good health.

The chain uses TRBV6-5 and TRBJ1-2; no definite D call. The V end was cut by 0 bases, the J end by 5 bases, with 16 bases between. From germline, CDR1 is MNHEY and CDR2 SVGAGI. CDR3 length: 16 residues. The chain's CDR3 is CASSYSMIGVHYGYTF. DNA for the CDR3: TGTGCCAGCAGTTACTCGATGATCGGGGTTCATTATGGCTACACCTTC.

V gene TRBV6-5 combines with J gene TRBJ1-1; TRBD1 agrees at 7 bases. The junction had 5 bases not matched to a gene; V was cut back by 5 bases and J by 2 bases. The CDR3 extends over 14 amino acids. CDR1 MNHEY and CDR2 SVGAGI come from the germline V gene. CDR3 residues: CASSTTGANTEAFF. The CDR3 nucleotides are TGTGCCAGCAGTACAACAGGGGCCAACACTGAAGCTTTCTTT.

Here the CDR3 DNA reads TGTGCCAGCAGCTTAGCGGGGGGAGGTGAGACCCAGTACTTC. This translates into CASSLAGGGETQYF. The V gene is TRBV7-9, the J gene TRBJ2-5, with D perhaps matching TRBD2 (6 bases). This CDR3 region has 14 residues. The ends were cut back, 0 bases at V and 5 bases at J, with 10 bases in the middle. The germline gives CDR1 SEHNR, CDR2 FQNEAQ (reference sequence). The variable domain in full, completed from reference TRBV7-9 and TRBJ2-5, reads DTGVSQNPRHKITKRGQNVTFRCDPISEHNRLYWYRQTLGQGPEFLTYFQNEAQLEKSRLLSDRFSAERPKGSFSTLEIQRTEQGDSAMYLCASSLAGGGETQYFGPGTRLLVL.

The chain uses TRBV7-9 and TRBJ2-2; 8 bases fit TRBD1. The CDR3 spans 17 residues. V dropped 3 bases and J dropped 1; count of bases not matched to a gene: 7. The germline V gene has CDR1 SEHNR and CDR2 FQNEAQ (reference sequence). The DNA for the CDR3 is TGTGCCAGCAGCTTTACCAGGGGGCGAGGGAACACCGGGGAGCTGTTTTTT. Protein sequence: CASSFTRGRGNTGELFF.

This clone has only one observation. The chain combines TRBV5-1 with TRBJ2-1; TRBD2 is a possible D gene (5 bases). V dropped 0 bases and J dropped 5 bases, with 9 bases sitting between them. This CDR3 spans 14 amino acids. Germline V gene sequence: CDR1 SGHRS, CDR2 YFSETQ. Written as DNA, the CDR3 is TGCGCCAGCAGCTTGGAACTAGGAAACAATGAGCAGTTCTTC. Protein: CASSLELGNNEQFF.

The chain employs TRBV2 and TRBJ1-2, with 12 bases aligning to TRBD1. Germline trimming cut 6 bases from V and 4 bases from J; bases unmatched to any gene: 12. The CDR3 loop spans 17 amino acids. Germline V lookup: CDR1 SNHLY, CDR2 FYNNEI. The CDR3 nucleotides are TGTGCCAGCAGGGCCGGGACAGGGGGCGCGACAGGCTATGGCTACACCTTC. Its protein is CASRAGTGGATGYGYTF.

J is TRBJ1-1 and V is TRBV6-5; D uncertain. The V and J ends lost 4 bases and 0 bases respectively, with 6 bases between them. CDR3 length equals 13 residues. Germline V gene data show CDR1 as MNHEY and CDR2 as SVGAGI. As DNA, the CDR3 is TGTGCCAGCAGTTTCACAGTGAACACTGAAGCTTTCTTT. Translating gives CASSFTVNTEAFF.

The chain uses TRBV3-1 (or the pseudogene TRBV3-2) and TRBJ2-1; D perhaps matches TRBD2 (5 bases). This CDR3 contains 14 residues. Germline CDR1 is LGHDT and CDR2 is YNNKEL (reference sequence). V lost 4 bases, J lost 0 bases, and 7 bases lay in between. In nucleotides, the CDR3 is TGTGCCAGCAGCCCGGGAAGCTCCTACAATGAGCAGTTCTTC. Translation: CASSPGSSYNEQFF.

V usage is TRBV27 and J usage is TRBJ1-5; TRBD1 matches at 8 bases. This CDR3 region has 14 residues. Germline CDR1 is MNHEY and CDR2 is SMNVEV (reference sequence). V dropped 5 bases and J dropped 6; count of bases not matched to a gene: 6. The CDR3 loop is CASSLRTGRQPQHF. The CDR3 DNA follows: TGTGCCAGCAGTCTTCGGACAGGGCGTCAGCCCCAGCATTTT.

The rearrangement links TRBV24-1 to TRBJ1-1, with D uncertain. The length of the CDR3 is 13 residues. Germline loops: CDR1 KGHDR, CDR2 SFDVKD. The V end lost 5 bases, the J end lost 3 bases, and 9 bases lay between the germline ends. The CDR3, as DNA: TGTGCCACCAGTGCCCCGGGGTACACTGAAGCTTTCTTT. Translating gives CATSAPGYTEAFF.

The chain carries TRBV6-5 and TRBJ1-5; 8 nucleotides match TRBD1. The CDR3 has 13 residues. Germline V gene lookup returns CDR1 MNHEY and CDR2 SVGAGI. Unmatched junction bases numbered 3, after V lost 4 bases and J lost 7 bases. The CDR3 sequence: CASSLQGGQPQHF. CDR3 bases: TGTGCCAGCAGTTTACAGGGGGGGCAGCCCCAGCATTTT.

The chain has TRBV6-5 and TRBJ1-6; 7 bases match TRBD1. The germline gives CDR1 MNHEY, CDR2 SVGAGI. J lost 9 bases, V lost 6 bases, and 8 bases had no gene match. The CDR3 spans 14 residues. Here the CDR3 reads CASRPQGGVSPLHF. DNA for the CDR3: TGTGCCAGCAGACCTCAGGGGGGGGTTTCACCCCTCCACTTT.

As concerns this clone: Other DNA variants within this sample encode the same CDR3. The chain has TRBV7-2 and TRBJ2-1; D gene ambiguous. Trimming took 1 base from V and 4 from J, leaving 5 bases between them. The CDR3 is made up of 13 amino acids. CDR1 SGHTA and CDR2 FQGNSA come from the germline V gene. The CDR3 loop is CASSLGRYNEQFF. The CDR3 coding sequence is TGTGCCAGCAGCTTAGGCAGATACAATGAGCAGTTCTTC.

The V gene is TRBV27, the J gene TRBJ1-4; 7 nucleotides line up with TRBD1. Germline CDR1 is MNHEY and CDR2 is SMNVEV (reference sequence). There are 17 residues in the CDR3. The ends lost 4 bases at V and 7 bases at J; junction bases unmatched: 15. As DNA, the CDR3 is TGTGCCAGCAGTTCGACCTACCGACAGGGATTGGGTGAAAAACTGTTTTTT. This translates into CASSSTYRQGLGEKLFF.

The genes are TRBV4-1 and TRBJ1-2, with D tentatively TRBD1 (5 bases). CDR1 and CDR2 from the germline V gene are MGHRA and YSYEKL. The CDR3 is 13 amino acids. The V end lost 1 base, the J end lost 6 bases, and 9 bases lay between the germline ends. The CDR3 coding sequence is TGCGCCAGCAGCCAAGTCAGGGTCGATGGCTACACCTTC. Translating it yields CASSQVRVDGYTF.

The genes are TRBV7-3 and TRBJ2-1, with D uncertain. Trimming stripped 2 bases from V and 5 bases from J, with 7 bases between. Germline CDR1 SGHTA, CDR2 FQGTGA. The CDR3 is 13 residues long. The CDR3 reads CASSLEYNNEQFF. CDR3 DNA sequence: TGTGCCAGCAGCTTAGAGTACAACAATGAGCAGTTCTTC. Drawing the rest from reference TRBV7-3 and TRBJ2-1, the complete variable domain is GAGVSQTPSNKVTEKGKYVELRCDPISGHTALYWYRQSLGQGPEFLIYFQGTGAADDSGLPNDRFFAVRPEGSVSTLKIQRTERGDSAVYLCASSLEYNNEQFFGPGTRLTVL.

The rearrangement joins TRBV2 to TRBJ1-1; D remains unclear. Per germline, CDR1 SNHLY and CDR2 FYNNEI. This CDR3 has 10 residues. Trimming cost V 4 bases and J 7 bases, with 4 bases left between them. Here the CDR3 DNA reads TGTGCCAGCAGTGGGATTGAAGCTTTCTTT. Amino acid sequence: CASSGIEAFF.

The chain has TRBV4-2 and TRBJ1-2; tentative D call: TRBD1 (5 bases). The CDR3 is made up of 16 amino acids. V lost 0 bases, J lost 0 bases, and 11 bases lay in between. Germline-derived CDR1 and CDR2 are LGHNA and YNFKEQ. The CDR3 nucleotides read TGTGCCAGCAGCCAAGATCGGGACGGGACTAACTATGGCTACACCTTC. The encoded protein is CASSQDRDGTNYGYTF.

The CDR3 protein is CASSATWTGRTF. The CDR3 coding sequence is TGTGCCAGCAGCGCTACTTGGACGGGGAGGACCTTC. J is TRBJ1-2 and V is TRBV9; D gene ambiguous. V was pared by 3 bases and J by 14 bases, with 17 bases between. Looked up from germline, CDR1 is SGDLS and CDR2 is YYNGEE. The CDR3 contains 12 residues.

The table lists this clone with a count of one. The rearrangement joins TRBV5-6 to TRBJ2-7; no firm D call. The V end was cut by 0 bases, the J end by 11 bases, with 21 bases between. The CDR3 covers 15 residues. The germline V gene encodes CDR1 SGHDT and CDR2 YYEEEE. CDR3 in DNA: TGTGCCAGCAGCTTGGAACCGGCAGCATCTTGGGTTGAGTACTTC. Protein sequence: CASSLEPAASWVEYF.

The genes are TRBV7-8 and TRBJ1-2, with D uncertain. The length of the CDR3 is 16 residues. Trimming left V 1 base short and J 1 base short, with 13 bases between. Looked up from germline, CDR1 is SGHVS and CDR2 is FQNEAQ. The CDR3 coding sequence is TGTGCCAGCAGCTTAGGGCCGAGCGGGGTTAACTATGGCTACACCTTC. Translating gives CASSLGPSGVNYGYTF.

CDR3 sequence: CASSRDRTGGNQPQHF. CDR3 DNA: TGTGCCAGTAGTCGAGACAGAACCGGGGGAAATCAGCCCCAGCATTTT. The J gene is TRBJ1-5, the V gene TRBV19, with D possibly being TRBD1 (5 bases). Germline V lookup: CDR1 LNHDA, CDR2 SQIVND (reference sequence). The V gene lost 5 bases and the J gene lost 4 bases, with 18 bases spanning the gap. The CDR3 is 16 residues long.

V usage is TRBV27 and J usage is TRBJ1-3; TRBD1 might be the D (5 bases). Germline V gene data show CDR1 as MNHEY and CDR2 as SMNVEV (reference sequence). Trimming stripped 8 bases from V and 4 bases from J, with 24 bases between. The CDR3 loop spans 17 amino acids. The CDR3 DNA follows: TGTGCCAGCTCCCACGGTAGGGCAGGGCTGGGAGGAAACACCATATATTTT. The encoded protein is CASSHGRAGLGGNTIYF.

This rearrangement joins TRBV4-1 to TRBJ2-5; 11 positions agree with TRBD2. With V trimmed by 4 bases and J by 4 bases, 8 bases remained unmatched. The CDR3 runs 16 residues. Germline CDR1 is MGHRA and CDR2 is YSYEKL. This chain's CDR3 is CASSPLVAGGRETQYF. In DNA form, the CDR3 reads TGCGCCAGCAGCCCCCTAGTAGCGGGGGGGCGAGAGACCCAGTACTTC.

This chain joins TRBV7-9 and TRBJ2-3; 8 bases line up with TRBD1. Trimming removed 5 bases from V and 3 bases from J; junction bases left unmatched: 13. The germline V gene encodes CDR1 SEHNR and CDR2 FQNEAQ (reference sequence). The CDR3 is made up of 17 amino acids. CDR3 in DNA: TGTGCCAGCAGCGCTGTCAGTAGGACAGGGATAACAGATACGCAGTATTTT. This gives the protein CASSAVSRTGITDTQYF.

This sequence joins TRBV5-1 and TRBJ1-4; D is possibly TRBD1 (5 bases). CDR3 size: 16 residues. Germline CDR1 and CDR2: SGHRS and YFSETQ. V lost 3 bases to trimming and J lost 4 bases, with 16 bases between them. For the CDR3, the DNA is TGCGCCAGCAGCTCTGCGAAGGGACCGAATAATGAAAAACTGTTTTTT. Translating gives CASSSAKGPNNEKLFF. Full variable domain (rest looked up from reference TRBV5-1 and TRBJ1-4): KAGVTQTPRYLIKTRGQQVTLSCSPISGHRSVSWYQQTPGQGLQFLFEYFSETQRNKGNFPGRFSGRQFSNSRSEMNVSTLELGDSALYLCASSSAKGPNNEKLFFGSGTQLSVL.

The gene calls are TRBV25-1 and TRBJ1-6; 9 bases are shared with TRBD1. Unmatched junction bases numbered 9, after V lost 6 bases and J lost 9 bases. CDR1 is MGHDK and CDR2 is SYGVNS in the germline V gene. This CDR3 spans 15 amino acids. The CDR3 spells CASSHSGTGSSPLHF. The DNA for the CDR3 is TGTGCCAGCAGCCACTCCGGGACAGGGAGTTCACCCCTCCACTTT.